These 18 T cell receptor beta chains came from one sample sequenced in a study of a mutant IDH1 vaccine in newly diagnosed glioma. Time point: week 47, end of study. Each dose delivered 300 ug of mutant IDH1 20-mer peptide subcutaneously with imiquimod. Measured with immunoSEQ multiplex PCR; TCRdb has only the in-frame clones, and not every one. The repertoire includes roughly 32,000 clones, approximately 89% of them detected once, and about 2.3% sits in the top ten. For these TCRs, the target antigens are not known. The sample consisted of PBMCs, taken from a glioma patient whose treatment included an IDH1 peptide vaccine. The receptor set was obtained from a man aged 35-49 years with glioma.

The J gene is TRBJ2-1, the V gene TRBV4-1; D unresolved. Germline lookup yields CDR1 MGHRA and CDR2 YSYEKL. Trimming cost V 1 base and J 8 bases, with 24 bases left between them. This CDR3 region has 18 residues. CDR3 in DNA: TGCGCCAGCAGCCAAGGTATGGCGGCCTTTCCTTCACCCGATGAGCAGTTCTTC. Its translation is CASSQGMAAFPSPDEQFF.

The rearrangement joins TRBV2 to TRBJ1-1; D is possibly TRBD1 (6 bases). This CDR3 region has 15 residues. V lost 0 bases to trimming and J lost 4 bases, with 12 bases between them. Germline V gene data show CDR1 as SNHLY and CDR2 as FYNNEI. The CDR3 region has the DNA TGTGCCAGCAGTGAAGCGGGACACCTAATCACTGAAGCTTTCTTT. It translates to CASSEAGHLITEAFF.

The gene calls are TRBV28 and TRBJ2-5; D not certain. The CDR3 is 13 residues long. V was pared by 3 bases and J by 5 bases, with 10 bases between. CDR1 is MDHEN and CDR2 is SYDVKM in the germline V gene. This chain's CDR3 is CASSFGRSETQYF. The CDR3 coding sequence is TGTGCCAGCAGTTTTGGGCGAAGTGAGACCCAGTACTTC.

V gene TRBV5-6 combines with J gene TRBJ2-7; the D gene is possibly TRBD2 (5 bases). The CDR3 consists of 11 residues. The germline V gene encodes CDR1 SGHDT and CDR2 YYEEEE. Between the trimmed V and J ends, which lost 0 bases and 7 bases, there was a span of 5 bases. In DNA form, the CDR3 reads TGTGCCAGCAGCTTGGCGGGGGAGCAGTACTTC. Translating gives CASSLAGEQYF.

V is TRBV19 and J is TRBJ2-2, with a possible D match to TRBD2 (5 bases). Germline-derived CDR1 and CDR2 are LNHDA and SQIVND (reference sequence). The CDR3 is 16 residues long. Trimming took 7 bases from V and 0 from J, leaving 15 bases between them. Here the CDR3 DNA reads TGTGCCAGTATGTACCAACGGACTGCGAACACCGGGGAGCTGTTTTTT. Amino acids: CASMYQRTANTGELFF.

The chain recombines TRBV6-4 with TRBJ1-5, with TRBD1 as a possible D gene (5 bases). This CDR3 has 15 residues. CDR1 is MRHNA and CDR2 is SNTAGT in the germline V gene. Trimming removed 4 bases at V and 4 bases at J, with 14 bases between. CDR3 loop: CASSGAGPGNQPQHF. The CDR3 nucleotides read TGTGCCAGCAGTGGAGCAGGGCCAGGGAATCAGCCCCAGCATTTT.

The V call is TRBV28, the J call TRBJ2-2, with TRBD1 identical over 9 bases. The ends lost 2 bases at V and 4 bases at J; junction bases unmatched: 2. CDR1 and CDR2 (germline): MDHEN, SYDVKM. The CDR3 length is 15 residues. The CDR3 spells CASSLTGGITGELFF. In DNA form, the CDR3 reads TGTGCCAGCAGTTTAACAGGGGGCATCACCGGGGAGCTGTTTTTT.

The gene calls are TRBV7-9 and TRBJ2-1, with 7 bases aligning to TRBD2. J lost 4 bases, V lost 2 bases, and 14 bases had no gene match. Per the germline V gene, CDR1 is SEHNR and CDR2 is FQNEAQ (reference sequence). The length of the CDR3 is 18 residues. CDR3 in amino acids: CASSLSSREPHLYNEQFF. CDR3 nucleotides: TGTGCCAGCAGCTTATCGTCGCGGGAGCCCCACCTATACAATGAGCAGTTCTTC.

The rearrangement links TRBV28 to TRBJ2-7; tentatively, D is TRBD2 (5 bases). CDR1 is MDHEN and CDR2 is SYDVKM in the germline V gene. V lost 6 bases and J 1 base, leaving 13 bases between the germline ends. CDR3 length equals 14 residues. The CDR3 is CASRPGWGSYEQYV. The CDR3 DNA sequence: TGTGCCAGCAGGCCGGGGTGGGGTTCCTACGAGCAGTACGTC.

The table lists this clone with a count of one. The rearrangement joins TRBV7-2 to TRBJ2-5, with D unresolved. Germline loops: CDR1 SGHTA, CDR2 FQGNSA. The germline V and J ends were trimmed by 3 bases and 2 bases, with 7 bases remaining between them. The CDR3 is made up of 13 amino acids. The CDR3 coding sequence is TGTGCCAGCAGCTTTAGCCTGCAAGAGACCCAGTACTTC. Protein product: CASSFSLQETQYF. Full variable domain (outside the CDR3, taken from reference TRBV7-2 and TRBJ2-5): GAGVSQSPSNKVTEKGKDVELRCDPISGHTALYWYRQSLGQGLEFLIYFQGNSAPDKSGLPSDRFSAERTGGSVSTLTIQRTQQEDSAVYLCASSFSLQETQYFGPGTRLLVL.

The rearrangement joins TRBV6-6 to TRBJ1-4, with TRBD1 identical over 7 bases. The V and J ends lost 2 bases and 8 bases, in that order; junction bases with no gene match: 5. Per germline, CDR1 MNHNY and CDR2 SVGAGI (reference sequence). The CDR3 loop spans 14 amino acids. The CDR3, as DNA: TGTGCCAGCAGTTACCAGGGGGGACGGGAAAAACTGTTTTTT. It translates to CASSYQGGREKLFF.

The genes are TRBV7-8 and TRBJ1-5, with a weak D call TRBD1 (6 bases). The V gene lost 2 bases and the J gene lost 3 bases, with 8 bases spanning the gap. This CDR3 is 14 amino acids long. Germline values: CDR1 SGHVS, CDR2 FQNEAQ. The CDR3 loop is CASSLRTDNQPQHF. The CDR3 nucleotides are TGTGCCAGCAGCTTACGGACAGACAATCAGCCCCAGCATTTT.

The rearrangement links TRBV29-1 to TRBJ1-2, with unresolved D. Per germline, CDR1 SQVTM and CDR2 ANQGSEA. The CDR3 is made up of 14 amino acids. V was cut by 4 bases and J by 2 bases, with 14 bases left in between. The CDR3, as DNA: TGCAGCGTTGGCGAGGGAGAGGTGAACTATGGCTACACCTTC. This gives the protein CSVGEGEVNYGYTF.

The chain joins TRBV7-9 to TRBJ2-5, with a weak D call TRBD1 (6 bases). CDR1 and CDR2 from the germline V gene are SEHNR and FQNEAQ (reference sequence). This CDR3 is built from 15 residues. The V end was cut by 5 bases, the J end by 1 base, with 14 bases between. CDR3 protein: CASSLAWTAQETQYF. The CDR3 bases are TGTGCCAGCAGCCTTGCATGGACAGCCCAAGAGACCCAGTACTTC.

The chain has TRBV25-1 and TRBJ1-5, with 7 bases aligning to TRBD1. Germline V lookup: CDR1 MGHDK, CDR2 SYGVNS. The CDR3 runs 14 residues. Trimming at V came to 5 bases and at J to 2 bases, leaving 3 bases not matched to a gene. This CDR3 reads CASSTTGGNQPQHF. The CDR3 nucleotides are TGTGCCAGCAGTACCACAGGGGGCAATCAGCCCCAGCATTTT.

This chain uses TRBV4-3 with TRBJ2-1, with 9 nucleotides matching TRBD2. The CDR3 loop spans 18 amino acids. V dropped 3 bases and J dropped 4; count of bases not matched to a gene: 13. Germline V lookup: CDR1 LGHNA, CDR2 YSLEER. The CDR3 DNA sequence: TGCGCCAGCAGCCAGTCCCGCCCGGCTAGCGGGACGTACAATGAGCAGTTCTTC. This gives the protein CASSQSRPASGTYNEQFF.

The chain employs TRBV6-1 and TRBJ1-2; D may be TRBD1 (5 bases). Trimming removed 2 bases at V and 2 bases at J, with 15 bases between. Germline V gene lookup returns CDR1 MNHNS and CDR2 SASEGT. The CDR3 runs to 16 residues. CDR3 in amino acids: CASSEPTELLNYGYTF. The DNA for the CDR3 is TGTGCCAGCAGTGAACCGACAGAACTTCTAAACTATGGCTACACCTTC.

The chain combines TRBV14 with TRBJ1-2; no firm D call. This CDR3 contains 15 residues. Trimming took off 5 bases at V and 5 bases at J, with 18 bases between the two ends. Per germline, CDR1 SGHDN and CDR2 FVKESK. The CDR3 protein is CASSGASRFGYGYTF. The CDR3 DNA reads as TGTGCCAGCAGCGGCGCTTCCCGGTTCGGGTATGGCTACACCTTC.